This TCR beta chain is drawn from a study of T cells in Graves' hyperthyroidism and ophthalmopathy. Germline assignment: CDR1 SQVTM and CDR2 ANQGSEA. The ends were cut back, 4 bases at V and 1 base at J, with 10 bases in the middle. This CDR3 has 13 residues. This clonotype has ten or more counts. Antigen specificity is unknown. Whole-study findings and limits: Blood also contained most expanded thyroid clonotypes above 0.001.

Regions amplified from RNA transcripts were the TCR beta CDR3 regions. An initial round of RT-PCR targeting the TCR CDR3 relied on the HTBI primer set. TCRdb re-analysed the multiplex PCR reads in MiXCR, keeping a single row per CDR3 protein. Of about half a million distinct CDR3 sequences listed, roughly 25% are singletons. Material for sequencing was blood. The source is a woman younger than 45 with Graves' ophthalmopathy. The chain is built from TRBV29-1 and TRBJ2-5, with D perhaps TRBD1 (5 bases). CDR3 protein: CSVARDVQETQYF. DNA of the CDR3: TGCAGCGTTGCCAGGGATGTCCAAGAGACCCAGTACTTC.